The 12 T cell receptor beta chains listed next were all sequenced from one sample in a study of cytomegalovirus exposure and HLA in healthy donors. It was with 60 Vbeta and 13 Jbeta primers that the PCR ran. TCRdb keeps only in-frame clones here, not all; method: immunoSEQ multiplex PCR. The sample yields roughly 220,000 clones, around 64% seen once. The material sequenced was PBMCs. These TCRs come from a man between 35 and 55 years old in good health and CMV-seropositive.

V usage is TRBV18 and J usage is TRBJ1-3; TRBD1 is a possible D gene (6 bases). V lost 3 bases and J 6 bases, leaving 18 bases between the germline ends. The CDR3 is 16 amino acids. CDR1 and CDR2 (germline): KGHSH, LQKENI. CDR3 DNA sequence: TGTGCCAGCTCACCGACCAGGGGTATCTATGAAAACACCATATATTTT. Protein product: CASSPTRGIYENTIYF. Using reference TRBV18 and TRBJ1-3 for the parts outside the CDR3, the full variable domain is NAGVMQNPRHLVRRRGQEARLRCSPMKGHSHVYWYRQLPEEGLKFMVYLQKENIIDESGMPKERFSAEFPKEGPSILRIQQVVRGDSAAYFCASSPTRGIYENTIYFGEGSWLTVV.

Details on this clone: Other nucleotide sequences in the sample specify the same CDR3. The chain has TRBV5-1 and TRBJ2-1; TRBD2 matches 9 bases. V was pared by 0 bases and J by 10 bases, with 14 bases of the junction left unmatched. The germline V gene has CDR1 SGHRS and CDR2 YFSETQ. The CDR3 has 17 residues. The CDR3 DNA reads TGCGCCAGCAGCTTGGGGGAAGGCGGGGGGGCGTTCTACGAGCAGTTCTTC. It specifies CASSLGEGGGAFYEQFF.

The genes are TRBV9 and TRBJ2-3; the D is unclear. The CDR3 length is 14 residues. Germline lookup yields CDR1 SGDLS and CDR2 YYNGEE. V was clipped by 3 bases and J by 2 bases, with 10 bases between them. CDR3 sequence reads: CASSDRLNTDTQYF. The CDR3 DNA follows: TGTGCCAGCAGCGACCGACTCAACACAGATACGCAGTATTTT.

The count of this clone is one. This rearrangement joins TRBV5-6 to TRBJ1-5, with TRBD1 matching 7 bases. This CDR3 has 16 amino acids. With 1 base clipped from V and 0 bases from J, the junction kept 4 bases outside the gene matches. Germline values: CDR1 SGHDT, CDR2 YYEEEE. The chain's CDR3 is CASSLQGGPSNQPQHF. The DNA for the CDR3 is TGTGCCAGCAGCTTGCAAGGGGGCCCTAGCAATCAGCCCCAGCATTTT.

This clone was picked up a small number of times. The gene calls are TRBV9 and TRBJ2-3; 9 positions agree with TRBD1. The V segment lost 4 bases and the J segment 5 bases; nucleotides outside the gene matches: 8. The CDR3 loop spans 15 amino acids. Germline-derived CDR1 and CDR2 are SGDLS and YYNGEE. The CDR3 protein is CASSYKDRGRDTQYF. The DNA of the CDR3 is TGTGCCAGCAGCTACAAGGACAGGGGACGAGATACGCAGTATTTT.

This clone was seen a handful of times. The same CDR3 also results from other DNA sequences found in this sample. The V call is TRBV18, the J call TRBJ1-1, with D tentatively TRBD1 (6 bases). The CDR3 has 14 amino acids. The V and J ends lost 3 bases and 1 base respectively, with 9 bases between them. Germline CDR1 is KGHSH and CDR2 is LQKENI. The CDR3 region has the DNA TGTGCCAGCTCACCGTCGACAGGGAACACTGAAGCTTTCTTT. Translated, it gives CASSPSTGNTEAFF.

The chain links TRBV5-5 to TRBJ2-3; 8 bases align to TRBD2. J was trimmed by 3 bases and V by 0 bases; bases with no gene match: 6. Germline lookup yields CDR1 SGHKS and CDR2 YYEKEE (reference sequence). This CDR3 region has 16 residues. The CDR3: CASSLAPGGRTDTQYF. In nucleotides, the CDR3 is TGTGCCAGCAGCTTGGCGCCGGGGGGGCGAACAGATACGCAGTATTTT.

The chain joins TRBV5-8 to TRBJ2-7; 7 bases are a match to TRBD1. Germline CDR1 is SGHTS and CDR2 is YDEGEE. This CDR3 region has 15 residues. Trimming at V came to 1 base and at J to 0 bases, leaving 4 bases not matched to a gene. The CDR3 nucleotides read TGTGCCAGCAGCTTGTACAGGGGACGCTCCTACGAGCAGTACTTC. Translation: CASSLYRGRSYEQYF.

The V and J genes are TRBV5-4 and TRBJ2-6, with 8 nucleotides matching TRBD1. The CDR3 is 16 residues long. The ends lost 3 bases at V and 4 bases at J; junction bases unmatched: 6. Germline-derived CDR1 and CDR2 are SGHNT and YYREEE (reference sequence). The CDR3 DNA reads TGTGCCAGCAGCTCCGGACAGGGCACGGGGGCCAACGTCCTGACTTTC. It specifies CASSSGQGTGANVLTF.

The V and J genes are TRBV7-2 and TRBJ1-5; D gene uncertain. Trimming left V 1 base short and J 3 bases short, with 10 bases between. This CDR3 contains 15 residues. Germline-derived CDR1 and CDR2 are SGHTA and FQGNSA. The CDR3 DNA is TGTGCCAGCAGCTTAGGTGGGGAGCTCAATCAGCCCCAGCATTTT. It yields the protein CASSLGGELNQPQHF.

V is TRBV11-2 and J is TRBJ2-7; possible D gene TRBD2, 5 bases. This CDR3 comprises 13 residues. Per the germline V gene, CDR1 is SGHAT and CDR2 is FQNNGV. V was trimmed by 3 bases and J by 5 bases, leaving 11 bases between them. The CDR3 DNA follows: TGTGCCAGCAGCTTGCCGGGAATGGACGAGCAGTACTTC. Residues: CASSLPGMDEQYF.

V and J are TRBV6-5 and TRBJ2-3; 7 bases map to TRBD1. The CDR3 spans 15 residues. J lost 1 base, V lost 2 bases, and 3 bases had no gene match. Germline lookup yields CDR1 MNHEY and CDR2 SVGAGI. Written as DNA, the CDR3 is TGTGCCAGCAGTTACGGCGACAGGGGCACAGATACGCAGTATTTT. Amino acid sequence: CASSYGDRGTDTQYF.